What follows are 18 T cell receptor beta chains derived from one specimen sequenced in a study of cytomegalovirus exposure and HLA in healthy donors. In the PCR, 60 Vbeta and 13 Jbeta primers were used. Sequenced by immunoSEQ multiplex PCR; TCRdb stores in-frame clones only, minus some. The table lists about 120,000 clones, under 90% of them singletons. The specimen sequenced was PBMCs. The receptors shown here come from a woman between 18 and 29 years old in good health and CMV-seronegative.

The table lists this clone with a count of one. CDR3 nucleotide sequence: TGTGCCAGCAGCTTGTTCGGGAGCTCCTACGAGCAGTACGTC. Its protein product is CASSLFGSSYEQYV. V and J are TRBV5-4 and TRBJ2-7, with TRBD2 as a possible D gene (6 bases). This CDR3 comprises 14 residues. The germline V gene has CDR1 SGHNT and CDR2 YYREEE (reference sequence). V was shortened by 1 base and J by 0 bases, with 8 bases between the two germline ends.

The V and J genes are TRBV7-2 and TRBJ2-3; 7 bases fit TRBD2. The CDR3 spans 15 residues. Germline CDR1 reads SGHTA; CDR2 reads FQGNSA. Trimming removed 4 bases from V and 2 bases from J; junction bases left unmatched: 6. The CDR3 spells CASSSQRGNTDTQYF. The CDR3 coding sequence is TGTGCCAGCAGCTCCCAGCGGGGCAACACAGATACGCAGTATTTT.

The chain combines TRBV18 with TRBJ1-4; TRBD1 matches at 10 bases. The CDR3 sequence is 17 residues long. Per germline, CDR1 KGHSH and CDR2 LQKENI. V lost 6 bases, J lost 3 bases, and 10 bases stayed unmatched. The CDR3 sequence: CASSQKRQGAANEKLFF. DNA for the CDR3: TGTGCCAGCTCTCAAAAGAGACAGGGGGCGGCTAATGAAAAACTGTTTTTT.

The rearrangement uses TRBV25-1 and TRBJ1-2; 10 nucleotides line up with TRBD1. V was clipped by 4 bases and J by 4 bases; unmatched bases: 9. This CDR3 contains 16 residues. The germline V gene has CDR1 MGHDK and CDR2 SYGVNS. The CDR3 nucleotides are TGTGCCAGCAGTGGGTTGCGGACAGGGGGGATCTATGGCTACACCTTC. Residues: CASSGLRTGGIYGYTF.

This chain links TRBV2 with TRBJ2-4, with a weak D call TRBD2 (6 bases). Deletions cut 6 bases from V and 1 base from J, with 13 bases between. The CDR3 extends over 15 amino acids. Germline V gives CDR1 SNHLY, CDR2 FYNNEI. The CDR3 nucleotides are TGTGCCAGCAGCCTAGGCGGGGTTGCCAAAAACATTCAGTACTTC. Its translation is CASSLGGVAKNIQYF.

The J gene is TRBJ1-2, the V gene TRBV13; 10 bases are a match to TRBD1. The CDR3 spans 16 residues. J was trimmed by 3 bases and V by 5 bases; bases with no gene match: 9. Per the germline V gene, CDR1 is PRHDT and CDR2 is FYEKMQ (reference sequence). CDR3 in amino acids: CASSIPRTGGHYGYTF. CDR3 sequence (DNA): TGTGCCAGCAGCATTCCCCGGACAGGGGGTCACTATGGCTACACCTTC.

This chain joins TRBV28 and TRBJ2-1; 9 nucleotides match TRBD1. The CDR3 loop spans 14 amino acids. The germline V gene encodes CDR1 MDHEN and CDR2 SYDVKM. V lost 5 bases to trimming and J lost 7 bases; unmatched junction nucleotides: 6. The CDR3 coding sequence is TGTGCCAGCAGTCCGGGACAGGGATGGAATGAGCAGTTCTTC. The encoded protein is CASSPGQGWNEQFF.

The DNA of the CDR3 is TGTGCCAGCAGCTTTGCTCCTCGGTGGAACACTGAAGCTTTCTTT. This codes for CASSFAPRWNTEAFF. The chain joins TRBV11-2 to TRBJ1-1; D is uncertain. V shed 3 bases and J shed 1 base, with 12 bases lying between them. CDR1 is SGHAT, CDR2 FQNNGV, per germline. This CDR3 has 15 amino acids.

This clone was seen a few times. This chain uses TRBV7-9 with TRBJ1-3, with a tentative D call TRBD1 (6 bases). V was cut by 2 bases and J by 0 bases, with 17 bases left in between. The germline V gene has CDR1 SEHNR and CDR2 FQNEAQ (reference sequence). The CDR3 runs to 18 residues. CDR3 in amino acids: CASSLLGDRSLSGNTIYF. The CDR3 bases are TGTGCCAGCAGCTTATTAGGCGACAGGTCCCTCTCTGGAAACACCATATATTTT.

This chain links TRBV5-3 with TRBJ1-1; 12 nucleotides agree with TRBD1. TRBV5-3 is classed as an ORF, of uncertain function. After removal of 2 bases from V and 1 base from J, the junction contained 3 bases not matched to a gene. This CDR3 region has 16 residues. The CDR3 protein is CARSFWGQGANTEAFF. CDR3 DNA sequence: TGTGCCAGAAGCTTTTGGGGACAGGGGGCGAACACTGAAGCTTTCTTT.

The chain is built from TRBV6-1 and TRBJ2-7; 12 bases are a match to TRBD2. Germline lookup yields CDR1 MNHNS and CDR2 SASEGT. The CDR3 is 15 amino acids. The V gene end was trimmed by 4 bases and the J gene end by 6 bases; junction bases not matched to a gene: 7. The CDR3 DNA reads TGTGCCAGCAGTGCCCAGACTAGCGGGAGTTCCGAGCAGTACTTC. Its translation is CASSAQTSGSSEQYF.

The CDR3 protein is CASSPLRTVLVEQYF. CDR3 DNA: TGTGCCAGCAGTCCCCTCCGGACAGTGCTAGTCGAGCAGTACTTC. The V gene is TRBV28, the J gene TRBJ2-7; D may be TRBD1 (6 bases). Germline values: CDR1 MDHEN, CDR2 SYDVKM. V lost 5 bases, J lost 6 bases, and 20 bases lay in between. The CDR3 has 15 residues.

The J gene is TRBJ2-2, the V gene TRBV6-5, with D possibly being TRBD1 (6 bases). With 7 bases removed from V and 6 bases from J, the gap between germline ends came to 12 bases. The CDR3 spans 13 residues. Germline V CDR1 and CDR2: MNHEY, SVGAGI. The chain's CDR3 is CASTTGSPGELFF. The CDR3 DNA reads TGTGCCAGCACCACAGGGTCCCCCGGGGAGCTGTTTTTT.

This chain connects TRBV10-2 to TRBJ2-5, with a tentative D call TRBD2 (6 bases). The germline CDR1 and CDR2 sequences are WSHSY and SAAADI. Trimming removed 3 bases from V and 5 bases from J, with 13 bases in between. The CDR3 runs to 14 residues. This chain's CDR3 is CASSDTAAGETQYF. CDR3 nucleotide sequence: TGCGCCAGCAGTGACACAGCGGCGGGGGAGACCCAGTACTTC.

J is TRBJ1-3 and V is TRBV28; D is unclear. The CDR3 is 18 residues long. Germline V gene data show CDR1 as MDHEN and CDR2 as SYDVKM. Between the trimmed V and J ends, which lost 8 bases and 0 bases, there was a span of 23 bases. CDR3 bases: TGTGCCAGCCACGGTGTCGGGGTACCCACCTTCTCTGGAAACACCATATATTTT. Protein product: CASHGVGVPTFSGNTIYF.

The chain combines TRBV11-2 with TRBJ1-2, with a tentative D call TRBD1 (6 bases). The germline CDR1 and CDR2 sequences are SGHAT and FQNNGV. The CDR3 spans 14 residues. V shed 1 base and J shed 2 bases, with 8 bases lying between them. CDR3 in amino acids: CASSLGTGNYGYTF. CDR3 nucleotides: TGTGCCAGCAGCTTAGGAACAGGGAACTATGGCTACACCTTC.

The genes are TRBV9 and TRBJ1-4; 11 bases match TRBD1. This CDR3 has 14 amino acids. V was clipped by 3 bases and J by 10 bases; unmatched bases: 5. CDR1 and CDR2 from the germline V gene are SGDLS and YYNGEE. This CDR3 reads CASSARDRGGKLFF. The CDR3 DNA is TGTGCCAGCAGCGCCCGGGACAGGGGGGGAAAACTGTTTTTT.

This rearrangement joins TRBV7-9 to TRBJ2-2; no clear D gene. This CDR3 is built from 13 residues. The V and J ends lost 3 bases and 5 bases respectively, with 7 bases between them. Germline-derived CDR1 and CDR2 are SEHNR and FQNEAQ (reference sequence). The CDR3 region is CASSFPPTGELFF. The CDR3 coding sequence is TGTGCCAGCAGCTTTCCCCCTACCGGGGAGCTGTTTTTT.